These 27 T cell receptor beta chains share one sample of origin, sequenced in a study of T cells after yellow fever vaccination. Each CDR3 protein gets one entry after TCRdb re-called the 5' RACE reads with MiXCR. Among around 610,000 distinct CDR3 sequences listed, roughly 14% were seen once. This specimen consisted of PBMCs, obtained on the day of the yellow fever booster vaccination. Receptors were obtained from a man younger than 40 who received the YFV17D yellow fever vaccine.

The CDR3 DNA reads TGTGCCAGCAGGGGAGTTCGTGCCTTCTACAATGAGCAGTTCTTC. The encoded protein is CASRGVRAFYNEQFF. The V gene is TRBV6-2 or TRBV6-3, the J gene TRBJ2-1; a weak D match, TRBD2 (5 bases). The CDR3 runs 15 residues. V lost 6 bases to trimming and J lost 3 bases, with 15 bases between them. Looked up from germline, CDR1 is MNHEY and CDR2 is SVGEGT.

CDR3 sequence: CSVCYTDRSYEQYF. In DNA, the CDR3 is TGCAGCGTTTGCTACACAGACCGATCCTACGAGCAGTACTTC. The chain links TRBV29-1 to TRBJ2-7; D gene unclear. The V end lost 5 bases, the J end lost 1 base, and 15 bases lay between the germline ends. The CDR3 covers 14 residues. CDR1 is SQVTM, CDR2 ANQGSEA, per germline.

CDR3 sequence: CASSPYSGGRTTSYNEQFF. CDR3 coding DNA: TGTGCCAGCTCACCATATTCTGGCGGGAGAACCACCTCCTACAATGAGCAGTTCTTC. The chain carries TRBV18 and TRBJ2-1, with 7 bases identical to TRBD2. Germline V gene sequence: CDR1 KGHSH, CDR2 LQKENI. V shed 2 bases and J 0 bases; nucleotides not matched to a gene: 13. CDR3 length: 19 amino acids.

This clonotype was seen only a few times. The chain uses TRBV10-2 and TRBJ2-2; D might be TRBD1 (6 bases). The CDR3 length is 15 residues. V was trimmed by 5 bases and J by 1 base, leaving 11 bases between them. In germline, CDR1 is WSHSY, CDR2 SAAADI. The CDR3 here is CASSHQGMNTGELFF. The CDR3 DNA is TGCGCCAGCAGTCATCAGGGGATGAACACCGGGGAGCTGTTTTTT.

This clonotype has just a few counts. The chain recombines TRBV7-2 with TRBJ2-7, with no clear D. Deletions cut 3 bases from V and 3 bases from J, with 15 bases between. The CDR3 length is 15 residues. In germline, CDR1 is SGHTA, CDR2 FQGNSA. CDR3 nucleotide sequence: TGTGCCAGCAGCTTGGACGGTCAGGTAGGCTACGAGCAGTACTTC. It specifies CASSLDGQVGYEQYF. The full variable domain, with the rest looked up from reference TRBV7-2 and TRBJ2-7, is GAGVSQSPSNKVTEKGKDVELRCDPISGHTALYWYRQSLGQGLEFLIYFQGNSAPDKSGLPSDRFSAERTGGSVSTLTIQRTQQEDSAVYLCASSLDGQVGYEQYFGPGTRLTVT.

This clonotype was observed a handful of times. V usage is TRBV20-1 and J usage is TRBJ2-3; tentative D call: TRBD2 (5 bases). V was shortened by 6 bases and J by 4 bases, with 17 bases between the two germline ends. The germline V gene has CDR1 DFQATT and CDR2 SNEGSKA (reference sequence). There are 14 residues in the CDR3. CDR3 sequence (DNA): TGCAGTGCCCCTCGAAGGGAGAGGCCAGATACGCAGTATTTT. It codes for CSAPRRERPDTQYF.

The chain is built from TRBV7-9 and TRBJ2-5; the D is unclear. From germline, CDR1 is SEHNR and CDR2 FQNEAQ (reference sequence). V was pared by 6 bases and J by 3 bases, with 11 bases between. This CDR3 comprises 13 residues. Written as DNA, the CDR3 is TGTGCCAGCAGTGCCCCGTCCGAAGAGACCCAGTACTTC. Encoded protein: CASSAPSEETQYF.

This clonotype was observed a few times. V is TRBV6-5 and J is TRBJ1-3, with 8 bases that match TRBD1. CDR1 and CDR2 from the germline V gene are MNHEY and SVGAGI. After removal of 4 bases from V and 0 bases from J, the junction contained 8 bases not matched to a gene. The CDR3 covers 17 residues. CDR3 amino acids: CASSSRTGLLSGNTIYF. DNA for the CDR3: TGTGCCAGCAGTTCCAGGACAGGGCTACTCTCTGGAAACACCATATATTTT.

The chain combines TRBV12-3 or TRBV12-4 with TRBJ2-5; tentative D call: TRBD1 (5 bases). The CDR3 totals 13 residues. The germline V and J ends were trimmed by 8 bases and 13 bases, with 23 bases remaining between them. CDR3 sequence reads: CASSYYGQGEGYF. The CDR3 DNA is TGTGCCAGCTCTTACTATGGGCAGGGCGAAGGGTACTTC.

This clonotype was found a few times. The chain recombines TRBV7-9 with TRBJ2-3; 9 nucleotides line up with TRBD1. With V trimmed by 1 base and J by 12 bases, 5 bases remained unmatched. From germline, CDR1 is SEHNR and CDR2 FQNEAQ (reference sequence). The CDR3 totals 13 residues. CDR3 nucleotide sequence: TGTGCCAGCAGCTTAGAGCGGGACAGGGTACAGTATTTT. This sequence encodes CASSLERDRVQYF.

The chain employs TRBV7-9 and TRBJ2-3, with TRBD2 identical over 7 bases. CDR1 SEHNR and CDR2 FQNEAQ come from the germline V gene (reference sequence). Germline trimming cut 0 bases from V and 2 bases from J; bases unmatched to any gene: 5. This CDR3 is built from 16 residues. The CDR3: CASSLARTRDTDTQYF. The CDR3 DNA follows: TGTGCCAGCAGCTTAGCTCGGACTAGAGACACAGATACGCAGTATTTT.

The chain is built from TRBV5-1 and TRBJ2-7, with TRBD1 identical over 9 bases. The V gene end was trimmed by 1 base and the J gene end by 5 bases; junction bases not matched to a gene: 4. The CDR3 covers 14 residues. The V gene's germline CDR1 is SGHRS and CDR2 YFSETQ. CDR3 coding DNA: TGCGCCAGCAGCTTGACAGGGGGCTGGAACGAGCAGTACTTC. Residues: CASSLTGGWNEQYF.

This clonotype was seen more than once but under ten times. This chain connects TRBV20-1 to TRBJ1-1, with D unresolved. CDR3 length: 13 residues. Germline values: CDR1 DFQATT, CDR2 SNEGSKA (reference sequence). The V end was cut by 6 bases, the J end by 6 bases, with 17 bases between. The chain's CDR3 is CSAPLDGVSEAFF. The CDR3 DNA is TGCAGTGCCCCGTTGGACGGGGTATCTGAAGCTTTCTTT.

This clonotype was found a few times. Here the CDR3 reads CSARDRAGLSTDTQYF. The DNA of the CDR3 is TGCAGTGCTAGAGATAGAGCGGGACTAAGCACAGATACGCAGTATTTT. The rearrangement links TRBV20-1 to TRBJ2-3; 7 bases match TRBD2. CDR1 is DFQATT and CDR2 is SNEGSKA in the germline V gene (reference sequence). This CDR3 has 16 amino acids. V lost 0 bases, J lost 0 bases, and 6 bases stayed unmatched.

This chain joins TRBV12-3 or TRBV12-4 and TRBJ2-2; 8 bases are shared with TRBD2. V was pared by 2 bases and J by 4 bases, with 6 bases of the junction left unmatched. This CDR3 is 16 amino acids long. CDR3 amino acids: CASSLPSGSGTGELFF. The CDR3 DNA sequence: TGTGCCAGCAGTTTACCAAGCGGGAGTGGCACCGGGGAGCTGTTTTTT.

This chain uses TRBV3-1 with TRBJ2-1, with 9 bases identical to TRBD2. The CDR3 has 16 residues. Trimming removed 1 base from V and 7 bases from J; junction bases left unmatched: 8. The germline V gene has CDR1 LGHDT and CDR2 YNNKEL (reference sequence). The CDR3 region has the DNA TGTGCCAGCAGCCAAGGAGGCAGGGCGGGAGGGAATGAGCAGTTCTTC. This sequence encodes CASSQGGRAGGNEQFF.

The chain recombines TRBV12-3 or TRBV12-4 with TRBJ2-7; 8 bases are a match to TRBD1. CDR3 size: 14 residues. Unmatched junction bases numbered 6, after V lost 6 bases and J lost 2 bases. The CDR3 loop is CASSQGAPPYEQYF. In DNA, the CDR3 is TGTGCCAGCAGCCAGGGGGCGCCCCCCTACGAGCAGTACTTC.

The sample holds a few counts of this clonotype. V gene TRBV11-1 combines with J gene TRBJ2-7, with D tentatively TRBD1 (8 bases). V shed 5 bases and J shed 0 bases, with 23 bases lying between them. CDR1 is SGHAT and CDR2 is FQDESV in the germline V gene (reference sequence). CDR3 length: 18 amino acids. For the CDR3, the DNA is TGTGCCAGCAGCGTCTGGGGGGGACAGGCCATTATCTCCTACGAGCAGTACTTC. Translating it yields CASSVWGGQAIISYEQYF.

This clonotype was recorded many times. The chain couples TRBV7-9 to TRBJ2-1, with 10 nucleotides matching TRBD1. CDR3 size: 15 residues. Trimming cost V 5 bases and J 3 bases; bases outside gene matches: 4. Germline CDR1 reads SEHNR; CDR2 reads FQNEAQ (reference sequence). The CDR3 here is CASSPGTGVYNEQFF. CDR3 in DNA: TGTGCCAGCAGCCCCGGGACAGGGGTCTACAATGAGCAGTTCTTC.

The chain is built from TRBV21-1 and TRBJ2-3; no check of the table's D call, TRBD1, against the DNA was made. TRBV21-1 is assigned pseudogene status. The CDR3 contains 14 residues. The CDR3 sequence: CASSPGPYPDTQYF. CDR3 nucleotides: TGTGCCAGCAGCCCGGGACCCTATCCGGATACGCAGTATTTT.

This clonotype has more than one count but fewer than ten. This chain joins TRBV20-1 and TRBJ1-2; the match to TRBD1 covers 9 bases. This CDR3 is built from 14 residues. Germline CDR1 is DFQATT and CDR2 is SNEGSKA (reference sequence). Trimming removed 0 bases from V and 8 bases from J; junction bases left unmatched: 7. For the CDR3, the DNA is TGCAGTGCTAGAGAGGGGGACAGGGTCCTGGGCTACACCTTC. Protein sequence: CSAREGDRVLGYTF.

This clonotype was observed at least ten times. The rearrangement uses TRBV7-9 and TRBJ2-6, with D possibly matching TRBD1 (6 bases). Trimming removed 3 bases at V and 0 bases at J, with 12 bases between. This CDR3 comprises 17 residues. CDR1 is SEHNR, CDR2 FQNEAQ, per germline (reference sequence). CDR3 DNA: TGTGCCAGCAGCTTGAGGGGACAAGACTCTGGGGCCAACGTCCTGACTTTC. It codes for CASSLRGQDSGANVLTF.

The genes are TRBV12-5 and TRBJ2-7; TRBD2 matches at 10 bases. The V gene's germline CDR1 is LGHNT and CDR2 FRNRAP. The CDR3 sequence is 11 residues long. After removal of 10 bases from V and 4 bases from J, the junction contained 1 base not matched to a gene. CDR3 coding DNA: TGTGCTAAAGCGGGAGGGTACGAGCAGTACTTC. Translated, it gives CAKAGGYEQYF.

The chain links TRBV4-2 to TRBJ1-5; no definite D call. CDR1 LGHNA and CDR2 YNFKEQ come from the germline V gene. Trimming removed 1 base from V and 4 bases from J, with 5 bases in between. This CDR3 spans 13 amino acids. As DNA, the CDR3 is TGTGCCAGCAGCCAAGTAGAAAATCAGCCCCAGCATTTT. This translates into CASSQVENQPQHF.

This sequence joins TRBV6-2 or TRBV6-3 and TRBJ1-1; D not resolved. The ends were cut back, 7 bases at V and 0 bases at J, with 12 bases in the middle. The CDR3 contains 14 residues. CDR1 is MNHEY, CDR2 SVGEGT, per germline. The CDR3, as DNA: TGTGCCAGCACCCCAAGGAAGGTGAACACTGAAGCTTTCTTT. It is translated as CASTPRKVNTEAFF.

A note on this clonotype: This could be a read error, since a much larger clone is one nucleotide away. This chain links TRBV5-5 with TRBJ2-7; 10 positions agree with TRBD2. Germline loops: CDR1 SGHKS, CDR2 YYEKEE (reference sequence). The ends lost 3 bases at V and 8 bases at J; junction bases unmatched: 2. CDR3 length: 12 residues. The CDR3 DNA follows: TGTGCCAGCAGCTGGACTAGCGGCAAGCAGTACTTC. The encoded protein is CASSWTSGKQYF.

This clonotype has only a few counts. The J gene is TRBJ2-7, the V gene TRBV28, with 8 bases lining up with TRBD1. The V gene end was trimmed by 9 bases and the J gene end by 3 bases; junction bases not matched to a gene: 13. The CDR3 contains 15 residues. Germline-derived CDR1 and CDR2 are MDHEN and SYDVKM. CDR3 sequence: CARGQYNRGFYEQYF. The CDR3 DNA reads TGTGCCAGGGGACAGTACAACAGGGGGTTCTACGAGCAGTACTTC.